This passage covers 6 T cell receptor beta chains from one sample sequenced in a study of control samples from healthy donors and cancer patients. Method: immunoSEQ multiplex PCR; TCRdb's copy keeps in-frame clones and lacks some. Here the sample spans around 90,000 clones, over 65% being singletons. Sequencing was done on a sample of blood. The receptors stem from a woman in her thirties or forties in good health.

The V and J genes are TRBV6-5 and TRBJ2-3; either TRBD1 or TRBD2 may fit D (5 bases each). The V end was cut by 2 bases, the J end by 2 bases, with 11 bases between. Germline assignment: CDR1 MNHEY and CDR2 SVGAGI. The CDR3 spans 15 residues. Here the CDR3 reads CASSYVRGDTDTQYF. DNA of the CDR3: TGTGCCAGCAGTTACGTCCGGGGCGACACAGATACGCAGTATTTT.

The gene calls are TRBV2 and TRBJ1-1, with 7 bases aligning to TRBD1. J gave up 4 bases and V 6 bases, and 11 bases lay outside the gene matches. CDR1 and CDR2 from the germline V gene are SNHLY and FYNNEI. The CDR3 is made up of 15 amino acids. CDR3 nucleotides: TGTGCCAGCAGAGGGGGCTCAGCGGCCCCCACTGAAGCTTTCTTT. Translating it yields CASRGGSAAPTEAFF.

The chain recombines TRBV5-6 with TRBJ2-7, with a possible D match to TRBD2 (6 bases). V was pared by 4 bases and J by 0 bases, with 8 bases between. The CDR3 spans 13 residues. Germline V lookup: CDR1 SGHDT, CDR2 YYEEEE. CDR3 sequence: CASSTGGSYEQYF. Written as DNA, the CDR3 is TGTGCCAGCAGCACCGGGGGCTCCTACGAGCAGTACTTC.

The genes are TRBV10-3 and TRBJ2-3; 9 bases fit TRBD2. J gave up 2 bases and V 7 bases, and 4 bases lay outside the gene matches. This CDR3 contains 14 residues. In germline, CDR1 is ENHRY, CDR2 SYGVKD. The CDR3 DNA follows: TGTGCCATCACGGCTAGCGGGGTCACAGATACGCAGTATTTT. This encodes CAITASGVTDTQYF.

The chain combines TRBV19 with TRBJ1-5; perhaps TRBD1 as D (5 bases). Germline loops: CDR1 LNHDA, CDR2 SQIVND (reference sequence). The CDR3 extends over 15 amino acids. Deletions cut 5 bases from V and 4 bases from J, with 15 bases between. The CDR3 region is CASSEGWVGNQPQHF. The CDR3 DNA follows: TGTGCCAGTAGTGAGGGGTGGGTCGGGAATCAGCCCCAGCATTTT.

V gene TRBV30 combines with J gene TRBJ1-6; D uncertain. V dropped 4 bases and J dropped 7 bases, with 11 bases sitting between them. CDR1 and CDR2 (germline): GTSNPN, SVGIG (reference sequence). The CDR3 spans 13 residues. CDR3 residues: CAWKESFNSPLHF. CDR3 bases: TGTGCCTGGAAGGAGAGTTTCAATTCACCCCTCCACTTT.